Here is one T cell receptor (beta chain) with its context. The data originate from a study of CD8+ T cells in alopecia areata. Stated treatment: oral pan-JAK inhibitor, 5-10 mg twice daily. Samples from alopecia areata patients were lesional scalp punch biopsies and peripheral blood. Sorted out of PBMCs were CD4+ T cells and CD8+ T cells. RNA extraction was followed by reverse transcription into cDNA, which acted as the sequencing template. Here immunoSEQ multiplex PCR was the method, and the copy in TCRdb shows in-frame clones only, minus some. The sample records about 190,000 clones, around three fifths being singletons. Germline assignment: CDR1 MNHNY and CDR2 SVGAGI (reference sequence). The V segment lost 0 bases and the J segment 12 bases; nucleotides outside the gene matches: 7. The CDR3 spans 13 residues.

The TCR sequence derives from a human donor with alopecia areata. The chain recombines TRBV6-6 with TRBJ1-1, with 7 bases fitting TRBD1. The specimen comprised CD4+ T cells sorted from blood, sampled at week 4, from a patient treated with tofacitinib. CDR3 protein: CASSYSKGATTFF. In DNA, the CDR3 is TGTGCCAGCAGTTACTCGAAGGGGGCGACCACTTTCTTT.